This entry describes one T cell receptor beta chain. The source of the sample is a study of blood T cell repertoires in COVID-19. Study-level background: COVID-19 samples collected from the United States, Italy and Spain covered acute and convalescent phases. Nucleic acid was either cDNA or gDNA, and it came from T cells, B-cell-depleted T cells, or PBMCs.

In the original processing: Nucleated cell number was recorded as an estimate derived from reference gene primer amplification. Repertoires were generated with immunoSEQ multiplex PCR, while TCRdb's copy carries only in-frame clones and drops some. V, J and clone size are taken as reported in that table, and D and trimming were inferred from the DNA itself. The top ten clones hold just under 2% of a sample with 150,000 to 200,000 clones, just over 90% of them seen once. Enrolment of Seattle patients took place during active infection, and they were followed longitudinally. CDR1 and CDR2 (germline): ENHRY, SYGVKD. With V trimmed by 3 bases and J by 4 bases, 6 bases remained unmatched. This CDR3 has 15 amino acids.

The sample comprised peripheral blood. The clonotype was recovered from a woman aged 55-69 years with COVID-19, enrolled during active disease. The V call is TRBV10-3, the J call TRBJ2-7, with TRBD1 matching 10 bases. As DNA, the CDR3 is TGTGCCATCAGTGATATTGGGGACAGGGGTTACGAGCAGTACTTC. It is translated as CAISDIGDRGYEQYF.